This TCR beta chain was sequenced during a study of blood T cell repertoires in COVID-19. Study information: Samples of COVID-19 (acute and convalescent) were obtained from the United States, Italy and Spain.

V gave up 4 bases and J gave up 2 bases; unmatched junction bases: 5. This CDR3 spans 16 amino acids. Germline V gene data show CDR1 as MGHRA and CDR2 as YSYEKL. Enrolled through a virtual design, the participants were between roughly 18 and 89 years of age and came from 24 US areas. Grouping used clinical history reported by participants in a survey and questionnaire. Per the study methods: Using reference gene primer amplification, nucleated cell counts were estimated. Clones were read by immunoSEQ multiplex PCR, and TCRdb kept only the in-frame ones, dropping some. The DNA was the basis for D and trimming; V, J and clone size are from that table. The table has 100,000 to 150,000 clones, 86% seen once.

The sequenced sample consisted of PBMCs or T cells enriched from blood (not recorded which). This sequence originates from a woman between 45 and 65 years old who had recovered from COVID-19. This rearrangement joins TRBV4-1 to TRBJ1-1; 12 bases agree with TRBD1. CDR3 residues: CASSRGDRGRNTEAFF. CDR3 DNA sequence: TGCGCCAGCAGCCGAGGGGACAGGGGGCGTAACACTGAAGCTTTCTTT.